Listed here are 31 T cell receptor beta chains from one sample, sequenced in a study of T cell changes during pregnancy in multiple sclerosis. Repertoires were generated with immunoSEQ multiplex PCR, while TCRdb's copy carries only in-frame clones and drops some. The sample has about 59,000 clones, 93% seen once. Source: CD4+ T cells from peripheral blood mononuclear cells, taken before pregnancy. Receptors originate from a female donor with multiple sclerosis, enrolled in a pregnancy study.

This chain connects TRBV28 to TRBJ2-1; D unclear. V was cut by 4 bases and J by 9 bases, with 7 bases left in between. The CDR3 covers 11 residues. Germline V lookup: CDR1 MDHEN, CDR2 SYDVKM. The CDR3 protein is CASSSRGEQFF. In DNA, the CDR3 is TGTGCCAGCAGTTCCCGCGGTGAGCAGTTCTTC.

The chain links TRBV11-2 to TRBJ2-7; D might be TRBD1 (5 bases). This CDR3 spans 13 amino acids. Trimming shortened V by 1 base and J by 3 bases, and 7 bases separated the two germline ends. Germline CDR1 reads SGHAT; CDR2 reads FQNNGV. For the CDR3, the DNA is TGTGCCAGCAGCTTAGGACAGTTCTACGAGCAGTACTTC. Its translation is CASSLGQFYEQYF.

This clone occurred a few times. The V and J genes are TRBV28 and TRBJ2-7; possibly TRBD1 for D (6 bases). Trimming cost V 4 bases and J 4 bases, with 23 bases left between them. The CDR3 contains 17 residues. Germline-derived CDR1 and CDR2 are MDHEN and SYDVKM. This CDR3 reads CASSSRGKGLRGYEQYF. The CDR3 DNA is TGTGCCAGCAGTTCCAGGGGAAAAGGACTCCGGGGTTACGAGCAGTACTTC.

Here the CDR3 reads CASSFSRGLGTDTQYF. The CDR3 DNA is TGTGCCAGCAGTTTTAGCAGGGGGCTAGGCACAGATACGCAGTATTTT. This chain joins TRBV27 and TRBJ2-3; 8 nucleotides match TRBD1. This CDR3 contains 16 residues. The ends lost 3 bases at V and 1 base at J; junction bases unmatched: 6. CDR1 is MNHEY, CDR2 SMNVEV, per germline (reference sequence).

The chain combines TRBV6-5 with TRBJ2-7; TRBD1 might be the D (5 bases). CDR1 and CDR2 from the germline V gene are MNHEY and SVGAGI. V shed 5 bases and J shed 5 bases, with 19 bases lying between them. CDR3 length equals 15 residues. For the CDR3, the DNA is TGTGCCAGCAGTAGGACACGGGCGTCAGGGAACGAGCAGTACTTC. Encoded protein: CASSRTRASGNEQYF.

The genes are TRBV5-1 and TRBJ2-7; D remains unclear. Trimming took 1 base from V and 4 from J, leaving 12 bases between them. This CDR3 comprises 14 residues. The germline gives CDR1 SGHRS, CDR2 YFSETQ. The CDR3 is CASSLNLGVYEQYF. As DNA, the CDR3 is TGCGCCAGCAGCTTGAATTTGGGCGTATACGAGCAGTACTTC.

V and J are TRBV19 and TRBJ2-3; TRBD2 agrees at 8 bases. The trim removed 2 bases at V and 4 bases at J, leaving 8 bases unmatched. The CDR3 contains 16 residues. Germline V CDR1 and CDR2: LNHDA, SQIVND (reference sequence). CDR3 sequence (DNA): TGTGCCAGTAGTATAACGGGGACTAGGTTCGCAGATACGCAGTATTTT. This encodes CASSITGTRFADTQYF.

The chain is built from TRBV18 and TRBJ1-2; tentative D call: TRBD1 (6 bases). V was clipped by 3 bases and J by 2 bases, with 7 bases between them. In germline, CDR1 is KGHSH, CDR2 LQKENI. CDR3 length: 13 residues. Here the CDR3 reads CASSPDRNYGYTF. The DNA of the CDR3 is TGTGCCAGCTCACCGGACAGAAACTATGGCTACACCTTC.

The rearrangement links TRBV9 to TRBJ1-3; 12 positions match TRBD1. The CDR3 runs 17 residues. V was clipped by 4 bases and J by 0 bases; unmatched bases: 5. Germline lookup yields CDR1 SGDLS and CDR2 YYNGEE. In DNA, the CDR3 is TGTGCCAGCAGCACCCGGGACAGGGGGCTCTCTGGAAACACCATATATTTT. It translates to CASSTRDRGLSGNTIYF.

The chain uses TRBV4-1 and TRBJ1-2; D possibly corresponds to TRBD1 (5 bases). CDR3 size: 18 residues. V lost 0 bases, J lost 2 bases, and 19 bases lay in between. Germline assignment: CDR1 MGHRA and CDR2 YSYEKL. CDR3 sequence (DNA): TGCGCCAGCAGCCAAGATGAGGTGGGGCAAGGCCGGAACTATGGCTACACCTTC. Amino acids: CASSQDEVGQGRNYGYTF.

CDR3 protein: CASSPPGVTGNTIYF. The CDR3 DNA sequence: TGTGCCAGCAGCCCCCCAGGGGTGACCGGAAACACCATATATTTT. The chain is built from TRBV9 and TRBJ1-3; possibly TRBD1 for D (6 bases). The ends were cut back, 4 bases at V and 4 bases at J, with 15 bases in the middle. Germline loops: CDR1 SGDLS, CDR2 YYNGEE. This CDR3 spans 15 amino acids. The whole variable domain, remainder taken from reference TRBV9 and TRBJ1-3, is DSGVTQTPKHLITATGQRVTLRCSPRSGDLSVYWYQQSLDQGLQFLIQYYNGEERAKGNILERFSAQQFPDLHSELNLSSLELGDSALYFCASSPPGVTGNTIYFGEGSWLTVV.

This clone occurred once. V and J are TRBV7-9 and TRBJ2-7; TRBD2 might be the D (5 bases). With 2 bases removed from V and 5 bases from J, the gap between germline ends came to 13 bases. The CDR3 is made up of 14 amino acids. CDR1 is SEHNR and CDR2 is FQNEAQ in the germline V gene (reference sequence). The chain's CDR3 is CASSLSGSFHEQYF. The CDR3, as DNA: TGTGCCAGCAGCTTAAGTGGGAGCTTTCACGAGCAGTACTTC.

The chain has TRBV7-2 and TRBJ2-5; TRBD2 matches at 7 bases. V lost 1 base, J lost 2 bases, and 1 base stayed unmatched. The length of the CDR3 is 14 residues. The germline gives CDR1 SGHTA, CDR2 FQGNSA. In DNA, the CDR3 is TGTGCCAGCAGCTTAGGGGGAGGGCAAGAGACCCAGTACTTC. Translating it yields CASSLGGGQETQYF. Drawing the rest from reference TRBV7-2 and TRBJ2-5, the complete variable domain is GAGVSQSPSNKVTEKGKDVELRCDPISGHTALYWYRQSLGQGLEFLIYFQGNSAPDKSGLPSDRFSAERTGGSVSTLTIQRTQQEDSAVYLCASSLGGGQETQYFGPGTRLLVL.

The V call is TRBV18, the J call TRBJ2-6; 8 nucleotides align to TRBD1. CDR1 and CDR2 from the germline V gene are KGHSH and LQKENI. After removal of 4 bases from V and 12 bases from J, the junction contained 11 bases not matched to a gene. The CDR3 has 15 amino acids. CDR3 in DNA: TGTGCCAGCTCACTCGGACAGGGTGAGTTCAGCGTCCTGACTTTC. Amino acids: CASSLGQGEFSVLTF.

The CDR3 loop reads CASSALQGRGTEAFF. DNA of the CDR3: TGTGCCAGCAGCGCCTTACAGGGGAGAGGCACTGAAGCTTTCTTT. The chain uses TRBV11-2 and TRBJ1-1; TRBD1 matches 7 bases. From germline, CDR1 is SGHAT and CDR2 FQNNGV. Unmatched junction bases numbered 10, after V lost 5 bases and J lost 4 bases. The CDR3 length is 15 residues. Drawing the rest from reference TRBV11-2 and TRBJ1-1, the complete variable domain is EAGVAQSPRYKIIEKRQSVAFWCNPISGHATLYWYQQILGQGPKLLIQFQNNGVVDDSQLPKDRFSAERLKGVDSTLKIQPAKLEDSAVYLCASSALQGRGTEAFFGQGTRLTVV.

The CDR3 loop reads CASSYRDRNTEAFF. CDR3 nucleotides: TGTGCCAGCAGTTACAGGGACAGAAACACTGAAGCTTTCTTT. V and J are TRBV6-6 and TRBJ1-1; 7 bases are a match to TRBD1. This CDR3 has 14 amino acids. The trim removed 2 bases at V and 2 bases at J, leaving 2 bases unmatched. The V gene's germline CDR1 is MNHNY and CDR2 SVGAGI (reference sequence).

The chain joins TRBV19 to TRBJ2-3; 12 bases are shared with TRBD2. The length of the CDR3 is 16 residues. Losses at the gene ends were 5 bases for V and 6 bases for J; bases not matched to a gene: 9. Germline CDR1 is LNHDA and CDR2 is SQIVND (reference sequence). The CDR3 here is CASSETSGRTSDTQYF. As DNA, the CDR3 is TGTGCCAGTAGTGAGACTAGCGGGAGAACGTCGGATACGCAGTATTTT.

The genes are TRBV7-2 and TRBJ2-3; 9 nucleotides agree with TRBD2. From germline, CDR1 is SGHTA and CDR2 FQGNSA. The V gene end was trimmed by 4 bases and the J gene end by 3 bases; junction bases not matched to a gene: 14. The CDR3 runs 18 residues. CDR3 nucleotide sequence: TGTGCCAGCAGCTCTTATGGGTATAGCGGGAGCGGGACAGATACGCAGTATTTT. It encodes CASSSYGYSGSGTDTQYF.

V and J are TRBV13 and TRBJ1-1; a weak D match, TRBD1 (6 bases). Trimming took off 1 base at V and 7 bases at J, with 13 bases between the two ends. This CDR3 spans 14 amino acids. The V gene's germline CDR1 is PRHDT and CDR2 FYEKMQ (reference sequence). In DNA, the CDR3 is TGTGCCAGCAGCTTAGAGGGGGTAGCCCGTGAAGCTTTCTTT. Its translation: CASSLEGVAREAFF.

The chain joins TRBV29-1 to TRBJ2-1; 9 positions match TRBD2. V lost 7 bases and J lost 6; bases outside the gene matches: 4. Germline assignment: CDR1 SQVTM and CDR2 ANQGSEA. The CDR3 extends over 12 amino acids. The DNA for the CDR3 is TGCAGCGGCGGGAGGGCCGCCAATGAGCAGTTCTTC. It specifies CSGGRAANEQFF.

V is TRBV28 and J is TRBJ2-7; 8 bases match TRBD2. Losses at the gene ends were 0 bases for V and 4 bases for J; bases not matched to a gene: 5. This CDR3 spans 15 amino acids. Per the germline V gene, CDR1 is MDHEN and CDR2 is SYDVKM. DNA for the CDR3: TGTGCCAGCAGTTTATGGCGGGGGGTGAGATACGAGCAGTACTTC. It translates to CASSLWRGVRYEQYF.

This chain connects TRBV7-8 to TRBJ1-5; 8 nucleotides align to TRBD1. The germline V gene has CDR1 SGHVS and CDR2 FQNEAQ. Trimming at V came to 5 bases and at J to 1 base, leaving 10 bases not matched to a gene. The CDR3 has 17 residues. The CDR3 sequence: CASSRVGRGRSNQPQHF. CDR3 bases: TGTGCCAGCAGCCGCGTCGGCAGGGGGCGAAGCAATCAGCCCCAGCATTTT.

V is TRBV30 and J is TRBJ2-1; 9 bases match TRBD1. CDR1 is GTSNPN, CDR2 SVGIG, per germline (reference sequence). The CDR3 runs to 15 residues. V lost 5 bases to trimming and J lost 3 bases; unmatched junction nucleotides: 8. In DNA form, the CDR3 reads TGTGCCTGGGACCCGGGACAGGGATTCTACAATGAGCAGTTCTTC. Its translation is CAWDPGQGFYNEQFF.

The genes are TRBV2 and TRBJ1-5; D unresolved. The CDR3 length is 13 residues. V was cut by 3 bases and J by 3 bases, with 6 bases left in between. Germline values: CDR1 SNHLY, CDR2 FYNNEI. CDR3 sequence (DNA): TGTGCCAGCAGTGACAGAACCAATCAGCCCCAGCATTTT. Its translation: CASSDRTNQPQHF.

The V call is TRBV7-6, the J call TRBJ2-1, with D unclear. The V and J ends lost 1 base and 4 bases respectively, with 11 bases between them. The CDR3 contains 15 residues. Germline CDR1 and CDR2: SGHVS and FNYEAQ. The CDR3 DNA follows: TGTGCCAGCAGCTTAGTTGCAGACTCGTACAATGAGCAGTTCTTC. Translated: CASSLVADSYNEQFF. Based on the CDR3 plus reference TRBV7-6 and TRBJ2-1, the full variable domain is GAGVSQSPRYKVTKRGQDVALRCDPISGHVSLYWYRQALGQGPEFLTYFNYEAQQDKSGLPNDRFSAERPEGSISTLTIQRTEQRDSAMYRCASSLVADSYNEQFFGPGTRLTVL.

This clone has just one count. This sequence joins TRBV14 and TRBJ2-3, with 7 nucleotides matching TRBD1. Germline V CDR1 and CDR2: SGHDN, FVKESK. Losses at the gene ends were 5 bases for V and 3 bases for J; bases not matched to a gene: 8. This CDR3 region has 15 residues. The CDR3 protein is CASSEQGMGTDTQYF. DNA for the CDR3: TGTGCCAGCAGCGAACAGGGGATGGGAACAGATACGCAGTATTTT.

This rearrangement joins TRBV5-6 to TRBJ2-5, with D possibly matching TRBD1 (6 bases). CDR1 and CDR2 from the germline V gene are SGHDT and YYEEEE. The CDR3 contains 13 residues. V was pared by 0 bases and J by 7 bases, with 10 bases between. This CDR3 reads CASSLDRAGTQYF. The CDR3 nucleotides are TGTGCCAGCAGCTTGGACAGGGCCGGGACCCAGTACTTC.

The V call is TRBV19, the J call TRBJ1-1; D gene ambiguous. The CDR3 runs to 14 residues. Trimming removed 0 bases from V and 7 bases from J, with 12 bases in between. CDR1 is LNHDA, CDR2 SQIVND, per germline (reference sequence). CDR3 in amino acids: CASSIDPTDREAFF. The CDR3 region has the DNA TGTGCCAGTAGTATAGATCCTACAGACCGTGAAGCTTTCTTT.

The chain is built from TRBV11-2 and TRBJ2-7, with TRBD2 identical over 7 bases. V shed 5 bases, J shed 2 bases, and the junction held 3 bases outside the gene matches. The CDR3 is 13 amino acids. In germline, CDR1 is SGHAT, CDR2 FQNNGV. The CDR3 reads CASSRGSTYEQYF. CDR3 DNA: TGTGCCAGCAGCCGCGGGAGTACCTACGAGCAGTACTTC.

The V call is TRBV25-1, the J call TRBJ1-2; 10 bases match TRBD1. Germline-derived CDR1 and CDR2 are MGHDK and SYGVNS. This CDR3 has 13 amino acids. Trimming cost V 6 bases and J 6 bases; bases outside gene matches: 4. The CDR3 coding sequence is TGTGCCAGCAGGGAGACAGGGGGCAATGGCTACACCTTC. Residues: CASRETGGNGYTF.

The chain employs TRBV19 and TRBJ1-2, with unresolved D. CDR3 length equals 12 residues. In germline, CDR1 is LNHDA, CDR2 SQIVND (reference sequence). The V end was cut by 6 bases, the J end by 4 bases, with 9 bases between. The CDR3 loop reads CASRTGSYGYTF. CDR3 DNA sequence: TGTGCCAGTAGAACGGGGAGCTATGGCTACACCTTC. Filled out from reference TRBV19 and TRBJ1-2, the complete variable domain reads DGGITQSPKYLFRKEGQNVTLSCEQNLNHDAMYWYRQDPGQGLRLIYYSQIVNDFQKGDIAEGYSVSREKKESFPLTVTSAQKNPTAFYLCASRTGSYGYTFGSGTRLTVV.